The text below deals with one T cell receptor beta chain. It has no known antigen specificity. No quality values exist for individual bases; no much larger clone is one base distant. The sample originates from a study of T-cell memory formation after mild COVID-19 (dated by TCRdb to the early 2020s). Study-level background: Most TCR sequence clusters were specific to one of the two donors. Two young, previously healthy adult volunteers, one female and one male, were included in the cohort. In a couple of donors, T-cell clones that expanded and contracted after mild COVID-19 were followed by sequencing TCRalpha and TCRbeta repertoires longitudinally.

CDR1 and CDR2, per the germline V gene, are SGHRS and YFSETQ. Reading from cysteine to phenylalanine, the CDR3 counts 12 amino acids. The kept DNA is CDR3 alone, 36 bases in frame from the first base. A distance of 11 bases separates the germline ends of V and J, which lose 7 bases and 4 bases respectively. The listed sequencing device is Illumina NovaSeq 6000. TCRalpha and TCRbeta cDNA libraries were built by 5'RACE with constant-segment primers, adding sample barcodes and unique molecular identifiers. RNA was extracted from every sample with Trizol reagent. Library amplification was performed in two PCR steps, and a second sample barcode and Illumina TruSeq adapters were introduced in the second step. Libraries were sequenced on an Illumina NovaSeq with 2 x 150 bp paired-end reads. The study's own analysis went as follows. Reads were demultiplexed and collapsed into UMI-guided consensus sequences with migec v1.2.7. Using mixcr v2.1.11, UMI consensuses were aligned to TRA and TRB V and J templates and then assembled into clonotypes. A clonotype was counted as expanded or contracted only if both edgeR and NoisET called the change significant, with noise models trained on biological replicates. For edgeR calls, a false discovery rate-adjusted p below 0.01 and a log2 fold-change threshold of 1 were applied. As an exploratory analysis of dynamics, max-normalized trajectories of the 1000 most abundant clonotypes were examined by PCA with hierarchical clustering. The CD4 or CD8 phenotype of responding clones was assigned using the separately sequenced CD4+ and CD8+ repertoires. TCRdb reran the public reads through fastp at Q25 and MiXCR, keeping productive beta chains. Duplicate CDR3 protein sequences are folded into a single record with the most common DNA and genes. TCRdb, not the authors, supplied the V and J calls. Here the sample has 150,000 to 200,000 distinct CDR3 sequences; around 10% occur a single time. In total, the top ten clones hold about 3.8% of the sample.

PBMCs were isolated by Ficoll-Paque density gradient centrifugation. Here is what the overall study found, with its caveats: Only a couple of mild cases were covered in the study, and larger cohorts including severe cases with pre-infection samples were considered necessary. Clones that contracted from day 15 to 85 showed balanced CD4/CD8 phenotypes, whereas a second wave of clones that expanded from day 15 to 37 leaned towards CD4+. Some responding clones were detected in pre-infection memory, suggesting pre-existing cross-reactive memory T cells joined the SARS-CoV-2 response. SARS-CoV-2 specificity of the second-wave clones peaking on day 37 was not confirmed. Contracting CD4+ clones turned up mainly in the CM and EM memory subsets, whereas EMRA was where CD8+ clones were enriched.

Sequencing was carried out using PBMCs or a T cell subset sorted from them (not recorded which). The source is a man aged 18 to 29 who had mild COVID-19 (a few samples of this study predate the infection). The sample titles of this study are shuffled in the database, so cell type and time point are left out; the donor was told from shared clones. In this chain, TRBV5-1 is recombined with TRBJ2-5; the D gene is perhaps TRBD2, on 5 matching bases. CDR3 loop: CASRGGGETQYF. The nucleotide sequence reads as follows: TGCGCCAGCCGAGGAGGTGGAGAGACCCAGTACTTC. Where the CDR3 stops, the reference TRBV5-1 and TRBJ2-5 genes take over; the full variable domain is KAGVTQTPRYLIKTRGQQVTLSCSPISGHRSVSWYQQTPGQGLQFLFEYFSETQRNKGNFPGRFSGRQFSNSRSEMNVSTLELGDSALYLCASRGGGETQYFGPGTRLLVL.